A selection of T cell receptor beta chains follows, all from one sample in a study of T cells in tumors after PD-1 blockade. TCRdb's table, derived via immunoSEQ multiplex PCR, lists solely in-frame clones and lacks some. Of some 60,000 clones listed, roughly 77% were seen once; the top ten hold 13%. This specimen was PBMCs, taken before anti-PD-1 treatment. The receptor source for this set is a human donor with basal cell carcinoma. CDR3s include the opening cysteine and the closing phenylalanine or tryptophan. Each record gives: clone size, D gene, J gene, CDR3 length, V gene, CDR3 protein, CDR3 DNA. The D gene is left open where the match is weak. Rows may omit the clone size; those that give it use once, few, many or a size class.

>-|-|TRBJ1-5|14|TRBV10-2
CASKGGQANQPQHF
TGCGCCAGCAAGGGAGGACAAGCAAATCAGCCCCAGCATTTT
>-|-|TRBJ2-3|13|TRBV6-6
CASRSTGADTQYF
TGTGCCAGCAGGTCAACAGGCGCAGATACGCAGTATTTT
>-|TRBD1|TRBJ2-4|17|TRBV4-2
CASSQDKVDRGEPLQYF
TGTGCCAGCAGCCAAGATAAAGTTGACAGGGGGGAACCCCTTCAGTACTTC
>few|-|TRBJ2-7|12|TRBV29-1
CSVKPGHYEQYF
TGCAGCGTTAAGCCGGGTCACTACGAGCAGTACTTC
>-|-|TRBJ1-1|14|TRBV28
CASTSTGLRTEAFF
TGTGCCAGCACCTCCACCGGGTTACGCACTGAAGCTTTCTTT
>-|-|TRBJ1-3|16|TRBV9
CASSASGVGYGNTIYF
TGTGCCAGCAGCGCTTCGGGGGTGGGATACGGAAACACCATATATTTT
>-|-|TRBJ1-4|15|TRBV6-1
CASSDPLRVNEKLFF
TGTGCCAGCAGTGACCCTCTTCGGGTTAATGAAAAACTGTTTTTT
>-|-|TRBJ1-6|16|TRBV5-1
CASSFDRGKESSPLHF
TGCGCCAGCAGCTTTGATCGGGGGAAAGAGAGTTCACCCCTCCACTTT
>-|-|TRBJ1-3|16|TRBV9
CASSVGGAPTGNTIYF
TGTGCCAGCAGCGTGGGAGGGGCTCCCACTGGAAACACCATATATTTT
>-|-|TRBJ1-2|13|TRBV6-5
CASSPGLRTGYTF
TGTGCCAGCAGCCCCGGGTTGAGGACCGGCTACACCTTC
>-|TRBD1|TRBJ2-5|15|TRBV18
CASSPPTGGAKTQYF
TGTGCCAGCTCACCACCTACAGGGGGCGCGAAGACCCAGTACTTC
>-|-|TRBJ2-7|14|TRBV29-1
CSVENPTGTYEQYF
TGCAGCGTTGAGAATCCTACAGGGACCTACGAGCAGTACTTC
>-|-|TRBJ2-1|11|TRBV6-6
CASSESNEQFF
TGTGCCAGCAGTGAGAGCAATGAGCAGTTCTTC
>-|-|TRBJ1-2|13|TRBV13
CASSRNRIDGYTF
TGTGCCAGCAGTCGTAACAGGATCGATGGCTACACCTTC
>-|-|TRBJ2-2|14|TRBV19
CASSIRAETGELFF
TGTGCCAGTAGTATCAGGGCCGAGACCGGGGAGCTGTTTTTT
>few|-|TRBJ1-1|17|TRBV6-4
CASSDSIAGSMNTEAFF
TGTGCCAGCAGTGACTCGATCGCGGGCAGCATGAACACTGAAGCTTTCTTT